A single sample gave rise to the 3 T cell receptor beta chains below, sequenced in a study of human T cells and chemical hapten exposure. The time point: pre-sensitization, week 0. Stated treatment: therapeutic diphenylcyclopropenone sensitization with weekly scalp DPC. TCRdb redid the calling of the RACE reads with MiXCR, one entry per CDR3 protein. Of roughly 110,000 distinct CDR3 sequences listed, less than 15% were seen once; the top ten hold around 1.7%. The input for sequencing was whole blood, taken in connection with sensitization to the hapten diphenylcyclopropenone (DPC). The receptors shown here come from a woman aged 50 to 60 with alopecia areata. Some clones in this sample may be carry-over from other donors' samples.

This chain uses TRBV3-1 with TRBJ1-3; perhaps TRBD1 as D (5 bases). Trimming removed 6 bases at V and 8 bases at J, with 14 bases between. CDR3 length: 13 residues. Germline CDR1 reads LGHDT; CDR2 reads YNNKEL (reference sequence). The CDR3, as DNA: TGTGCCAGCAGTAAGGCAGGGCACCACACCATATATTTT. Encoded protein: CASSKAGHHTIYF.

This clonotype was seen at least ten times. V is TRBV5-4 and J is TRBJ2-1; D perhaps matches TRBD2 (7 bases). Trimming took off 5 bases at V and 0 bases at J, with 15 bases between the two ends. The length of the CDR3 is 16 residues. Germline values: CDR1 SGHNT, CDR2 YYREEE (reference sequence). The CDR3 DNA follows: TGTGCCAGCAGTGAGGGGGGAGGGAGCTCCTACAATGAGCAGTTCTTC. Amino acids: CASSEGGGSSYNEQFF.

This chain uses TRBV7-9 with TRBJ2-7, with D perhaps given as TRBD1 or TRBD2 (5 bases each). CDR1 is SEHNR and CDR2 is FQNEAQ in the germline V gene (reference sequence). Trimming cost V 0 bases and J 1 base, with 10 bases left between them. The CDR3 runs 15 residues. CDR3 loop: CASSLARDLSYEQYF. The CDR3 DNA sequence: TGTGCCAGCAGCTTAGCTCGGGACCTGTCCTACGAGCAGTACTTC.